Below are 17 T cell receptor beta chains sequenced from a single sample in a study of long-term antiretroviral therapy in people with HIV. Researchers ran immunoSEQ v3.0 at survey level. Profiled with immunoSEQ multiplex PCR; TCRdb holds only in-frame clones, not every one. This sample has over 10,000 clones, with roughly four fifths found just once. Sequencing used unsorted PBMCs, obtained 0.5 years before starting antiretroviral therapy. Receptors originate from a woman aged 40 to 50 with HIV.

This rearrangement joins TRBV11-2 to TRBJ1-1, with a tentative D call TRBD1 (6 bases). The ends were cut back, 7 bases at V and 1 base at J, with 13 bases in the middle. CDR1 is SGHAT, CDR2 FQNNGV, per germline. CDR3 size: 14 residues. The CDR3 bases are TGTGCCAGCAACCCCGACAGGCAGAACACTGAAGCTTTCTTT. Translating gives CASNPDRQNTEAFF.

This chain joins TRBV30 and TRBJ1-1; D is uncertain. Germline V gives CDR1 GTSNPN, CDR2 SVGIG (reference sequence). This CDR3 region has 11 residues. The germline V and J ends were trimmed by 5 bases and 3 bases, with 7 bases remaining between them. The CDR3 loop is CAWRRDTEAFF. In DNA, the CDR3 is TGTGCCTGGCGACGGGACACTGAAGCTTTCTTT.

The chain employs TRBV5-1 and TRBJ2-2; D is uncertain. V was trimmed by 1 base and J by 1 base, leaving 2 bases between them. The CDR3 spans 13 residues. CDR1 is SGHRS and CDR2 is YFSETQ in the germline V gene. CDR3 in DNA: TGCGCCAGCAGCTTGATGAACACCGGGGAGCTGTTTTTT. Its protein product is CASSLMNTGELFF.

In its sample, this clone is large. This chain connects TRBV18 to TRBJ1-2; 8 bases are a match to TRBD1. Germline CDR1 reads KGHSH; CDR2 reads LQKENI. Germline trimming cut 6 bases from V and 4 bases from J; bases unmatched to any gene: 10. The CDR3 sequence is 15 residues long. CDR3 sequence reads: CASSFMTGDTYGYTF. The CDR3, as DNA: TGTGCCAGCTCGTTCATGACAGGGGACACCTATGGCTACACCTTC.

J is TRBJ1-2 and V is TRBV6-6; D is possibly TRBD1 (5 bases). Germline V gives CDR1 MNHNY, CDR2 SVGAGI (reference sequence). The V end lost 5 bases, the J end lost 4 bases, and 11 bases lay between the germline ends. The CDR3 has 13 amino acids. In DNA form, the CDR3 reads TGTGCCAGCAGTGGCCGGGACGGCTATGGCTACACCTTC. It is translated as CASSGRDGYGYTF.

The chain is built from TRBV2 and TRBJ2-7; TRBD1 might be the D (5 bases). Germline CDR1 reads SNHLY; CDR2 reads FYNNEI. Trimming cost V 4 bases and J 0 bases, with 10 bases left between them. The CDR3 is made up of 14 amino acids. CDR3: CASSAERGSYEQYF. CDR3 in DNA: TGTGCCAGCAGTGCGGAAAGGGGCTCCTACGAGCAGTACTTC. Combining the CDR3 with reference TRBV2 and TRBJ2-7 gives the whole variable domain EPEVTQTPSHQVTQMGQEVILRCVPISNHLYFYWYRQILGQKVEFLVSFYNNEISEKSEIFDDQFSVERPDGSNFTLKIRSTKLEDSAMYFCASSAERGSYEQYFGPGTRLTVT.

The chain has TRBV4-1 and TRBJ1-2; D not resolved. The germline CDR1 and CDR2 sequences are MGHRA and YSYEKL. With 0 bases removed from V and 1 base from J, the gap between germline ends came to 9 bases. The CDR3 extends over 15 amino acids. This CDR3 is CASSQDPRLNYGYTF. CDR3 DNA sequence: TGCGCCAGCAGCCAAGACCCCCGACTTAACTATGGCTACACCTTC.

This clone occurred a few times. This chain connects TRBV5-1 to TRBJ1-3; D gene unclear. Germline CDR1 and CDR2: SGHRS and YFSETQ. Between the trimmed V and J ends, which lost 0 bases and 5 bases, there was a span of 15 bases. The CDR3 runs 16 residues. The CDR3 is CASSLDSSASRNTIYF. The CDR3 bases are TGCGCCAGCAGCTTGGATAGTTCGGCCTCCCGAAACACCATATATTTT.

This clone was observed a few times. Germline is not matched at one junction end, which may reflect a read error. The chain is built from TRBV2 and TRBJ1-2, with D possibly TRBD1 on 6 matching bases. Germline V lookup: CDR1 SNHLY, CDR2 FYNNEI. The CDR3 runs 12 residues. As DNA, the CDR3 is TGTGCCAGCAGTGAAGATTGGACAGCTCCCTCCTTC. Amino acid sequence: CASSEDWTAPSF.

The chain uses TRBV30 and TRBJ1-1; D is ambiguous. The CDR3 sequence is 12 residues long. V was shortened by 3 bases and J by 9 bases, with 14 bases between the two germline ends. Germline loops: CDR1 GTSNPN, CDR2 SVGIG (reference sequence). In DNA form, the CDR3 reads TGTGCCTGGAGCCCAGACCGGTTTAAAGCTTTCTTT. Protein sequence: CAWSPDRFKAFF.

The chain joins TRBV4-3 to TRBJ1-1; 9 bases map to TRBD1. The junction had 8 bases not matched to a gene; V was cut back by 3 bases and J by 6 bases. The CDR3 consists of 15 residues. From germline, CDR1 is LGHNA and CDR2 YSLEER. CDR3 protein: CASSQRDREGPEAFF. The CDR3 DNA reads TGCGCCAGCAGCCAGCGGGACAGGGAGGGCCCTGAAGCTTTCTTT.

The chain uses TRBV5-4 and TRBJ1-1; D is unresolved. Germline-derived CDR1 and CDR2 are SGHNT and YYREEE (reference sequence). The V end lost 4 bases, the J end lost 5 bases, and 18 bases lay between the germline ends. The CDR3 length is 15 residues. Written as DNA, the CDR3 is TGTGCCAGCAGCCCTAAAAATCCGGGCCGGACTGAAGCTTTCTTT. Amino acid sequence: CASSPKNPGRTEAFF.

CDR3 in amino acids: CASSQARASTEAFF. CDR3 nucleotides: TGCGCCAGCAGCCAAGCCAGGGCCTCTACTGAAGCTTTCTTT. The rearrangement uses TRBV4-1 and TRBJ1-1; possible D gene TRBD1, 5 bases. CDR1 and CDR2 (germline): MGHRA, YSYEKL. V lost 1 base and J 5 bases, leaving 11 bases between the germline ends. This CDR3 is 14 amino acids long.

V and J are TRBV7-9 and TRBJ2-1; maybe TRBD1 (5 bases). Germline lookup yields CDR1 SEHNR and CDR2 FQNEAQ (reference sequence). The CDR3 contains 17 residues. V was cut by 0 bases and J by 2 bases, with 14 bases left in between. In DNA form, the CDR3 reads TGTGCCAGCAGCTTAGCTTGGGTCCAGGGCCCCTACAATGAGCAGTTCTTC. It is translated as CASSLAWVQGPYNEQFF.

There are a few counts of this clone. V and J are TRBV19 and TRBJ1-5; D is ambiguous. Germline V gene data show CDR1 as LNHDA and CDR2 as SQIVND (reference sequence). The CDR3 has 13 amino acids. Deletions cut 2 bases from V and 2 bases from J, with 4 bases between. The DNA of the CDR3 is TGTGCCAGTAGTATATGGGGCAATCAGCCCCAGCATTTT. Its protein is CASSIWGNQPQHF. The full variable domain, its missing parts supplied by reference TRBV19 and TRBJ1-5, is DGGITQSPKYLFRKEGQNVTLSCEQNLNHDAMYWYRQDPGQGLRLIYYSQIVNDFQKGDIAEGYSVSREKKESFPLTVTSAQKNPTAFYLCASSIWGNQPQHFGDGTRLSIL.

The chain carries TRBV5-6 and TRBJ1-2; D might be TRBD1 (5 bases). CDR3 length: 14 residues. Germline loops: CDR1 SGHDT, CDR2 YYEEEE. V lost 5 bases, J lost 4 bases, and 15 bases lay in between. CDR3 nucleotide sequence: TGTGCCAGCAGACCCCCGGGACCGAGCTATGGCTACACCTTC. Residues: CASRPPGPSYGYTF.

The chain recombines TRBV11-2 with TRBJ2-4, with a possible D match to TRBD1 (5 bases). V was clipped by 4 bases and J by 7 bases, with 11 bases between them. Germline assignment: CDR1 SGHAT and CDR2 FQNNGV. The CDR3 length is 13 residues. CDR3 sequence: CASSYRTSNIQYF. In nucleotides, the CDR3 is TGTGCCAGCAGCTACAGGACCTCCAACATTCAGTACTTC.